What follows describes a single T cell receptor (beta chain). The antigen is unknown. Time point indicated: sample taken at primary tumor resection. The entry originates in a study of spatial heterogeneity in lung cancer. Study-wide results and caveats: Tumors with more nonsynonymous mutations had more expanded intratumoral alpha and beta TCRs.

The V gene's germline CDR1 is LGHDT and CDR2 YNNKEL (reference sequence). V shed 3 bases and J shed 0 bases, with 14 bases lying between them. The CDR3 is made up of 17 amino acids. Every cDNA TCR molecule received its own unique molecular identifier. MiXCR, run by TCRdb on the 5' RACE reads, gives a single entry per CDR3 protein. Of 100,000 or so distinct CDR3 sequences listed, about 4.4% are singletons. This receptor was taken from a male donor with early-stage non-small cell lung cancer. Sequencing used lung tumor tissue, obtained at surgery. The chain carries TRBV3-1 and TRBJ2-2, with a tentative D call TRBD1 (5 bases). DNA for the CDR3: TGTGCCAGCAGCCATTACAACGGACACTCGAACACCGGGGAGCTGTTTTTT. Encoded protein: CASSHYNGHSNTGELFF.